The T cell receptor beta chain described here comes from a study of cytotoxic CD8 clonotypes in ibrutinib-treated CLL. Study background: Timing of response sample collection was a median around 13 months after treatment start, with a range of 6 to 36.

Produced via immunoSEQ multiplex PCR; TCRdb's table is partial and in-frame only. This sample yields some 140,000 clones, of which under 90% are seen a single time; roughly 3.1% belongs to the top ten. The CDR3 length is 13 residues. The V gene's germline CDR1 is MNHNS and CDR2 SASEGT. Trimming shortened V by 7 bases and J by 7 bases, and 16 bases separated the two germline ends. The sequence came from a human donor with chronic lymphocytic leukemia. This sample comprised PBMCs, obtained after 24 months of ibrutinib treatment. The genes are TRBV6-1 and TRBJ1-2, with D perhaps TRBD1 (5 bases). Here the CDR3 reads CASIEGVFGGYTF. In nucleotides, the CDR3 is TGTGCCAGCATCGAAGGGGTTTTCGGTGGCTACACCTTC.